Sequencing of this T cell receptor beta chain was carried out in a study of blood T cell repertoires in COVID-19. Study as a whole: Researchers got acute and convalescent COVID-19 samples from the United States, Italy and Spain. T cells, B-cell-depleted T cells, or PBMCs supplied cDNA or gDNA.

Per the original methods: The assay estimated nucleated cells by amplifying reference gene primers. Assay: immunoSEQ multiplex PCR; the TCRdb copy retains only in-frame clones and omits some. The V and J calls and the clone size are those of that table, but D and trimming were determined from the DNA. Of about 69,000 clones detected, approximately 86% appear once; the ten largest clones hold 16%. Enrolment of Seattle patients took place during active infection, and they were followed longitudinally. This clone was seen a few times. The sequence was collected from a man aged 40-55 years with COVID-19, enrolled during active disease. Sequenced material: peripheral blood.

The CDR3 sequence is CASSLVRVSDTQYF. CDR3 bases: TGTGCCAGCAGCTTAGTCAGGGTGAGCGATACGCAGTATTTT. The rearrangement joins TRBV11-2 to TRBJ2-3; TRBD1 might be the D (5 bases). The CDR3 runs 14 residues. V lost 1 base, J lost 6 bases, and 11 bases lay in between. Germline assignment: CDR1 SGHAT and CDR2 FQNNGV.